This TCR beta chain is from a study of identical twins (dated by TCRdb to 2015 to 2016). For the wider study: To test whether fetal clonotypes persist, this study deep-sequenced TCR alpha and beta repertoires from monozygotic twins, from unrelated adults of various ages, and from cord blood. To rule out contamination, replicate twin experiments were performed at different times with different library preparation protocols. Points the paper makes about the study in general: Abundant cord blood beta clonotypes had fewer insertions, young adult naive repertoires showed a similar but weaker trend, and memory repertoires showed no such trend. In monozygotic twins, out-of-frame TCR alpha sharing was systematically underestimated by recombination models, although the models agreed with sharing between unrelated individuals. Because the same donors could not be followed over many years, the conclusions relied on cross-sectional statistical analysis. A weaker excess of twin sharing was found in beta out-of-frame sequences because the signal-to-noise ratio was lowered by fewer shared sequences. Zero-insertion analyses could be partly confounded by invariant T cells such as MAIT and iNKT, though diverse VJ usage argued against such confounding for most clonotypes. Compared with coincidental sharing between unrelated individuals, out-of-frame TCR alpha sequences shared between twins had an excess of sequences with low generation probability.

V loses 7 bases, J loses 6 bases, and the germline ends lie 4 bases apart. From its cysteine to its phenylalanine, the CDR3 spans 10 amino acids. Only the CDR3 DNA stays, 30 bases, in frame from base 1. According to the germline V gene (reference sequence), CDR1 reads LNHDA and CDR2 reads SQIVND. Library construction relied on 5' RACE. The instrument given in TCRdb is Illumina HiSeq 2000. A universal primer binding site was introduced by template switching, and a unique molecular identifier was present in the final cDNA, enabling accurate counting of TCR cDNA molecules. Specific primers in the conserved constant-segment region were used to synthesize first-strand cDNA for TCR alpha and beta chains. To control for contamination, every cDNA library carried two barcodes: a SMART-Mk sample barcode plus Illumina barcodes. TruSeq adapter sequences, together with Illumina sample barcodes, were added in two successive PCR steps. TCR alpha and beta cDNA libraries were sequenced on the Illumina HiSeq platform with custom primers. In the authors' own workflow: Unique molecular identifiers were extracted from raw reads with MiGEC, and CDR3 positions were determined with MiXCR. For each individual, recombination models were inferred using an EM algorithm with the repgenHMM and IGoR tools. Shared clonotypes were analyzed with the tcR package in R, and sharing was normalized by the product of cloneset sizes. Out-of-frame nonproductive sequences were analyzed to study raw recombination free of thymic and clonal selection effects. The public reads were reanalyzed by TCRdb: fastp trimming at Q25, MiXCR alignment, in-frame beta chains only. A single entry per CDR3 protein holds the most common genes and DNA from its merged rows. The V and J calls shown here were made by TCRdb, not taken from the authors' results. This sample is represented by 350,000 to 600,000 distinct CDR3 sequences; approximately 15% of them were singletons. The ten largest clones represent about 0.54% of the sample.

A note on this clonotype: Its recognized antigen is unknown. Base qualities are missing; no much larger clone stands one base away.

Only healthy Caucasian donors were included. Three pairs of female monozygotic twins, all aged 18 to 29 years, were included in the twin cohort. CD4+ and CD8+ T cell populations were isolated with positive isolation kits from Invitrogen. The sample also formed part of further work on yellow fever vaccine responses in identical twins. The second investigation adds: According to the authors, in identical twins the way T cells responded to vaccination appeared partly convergent and partly personalized. In identical twins, the study followed T cell clones that responded to the vaccine with precision.

The chain is assembled from TRBV19 and TRBJ2-1, with the D gene uncertain. The sequence derives from a woman between 18 and 30 years old in good health. The sequenced sample was CD4+ T cells sorted from blood. CDR3 region: CASIINEQFF. The DNA sequence follows: TGTGCCAGTATCATCAATGAGCAGTTCTTC.